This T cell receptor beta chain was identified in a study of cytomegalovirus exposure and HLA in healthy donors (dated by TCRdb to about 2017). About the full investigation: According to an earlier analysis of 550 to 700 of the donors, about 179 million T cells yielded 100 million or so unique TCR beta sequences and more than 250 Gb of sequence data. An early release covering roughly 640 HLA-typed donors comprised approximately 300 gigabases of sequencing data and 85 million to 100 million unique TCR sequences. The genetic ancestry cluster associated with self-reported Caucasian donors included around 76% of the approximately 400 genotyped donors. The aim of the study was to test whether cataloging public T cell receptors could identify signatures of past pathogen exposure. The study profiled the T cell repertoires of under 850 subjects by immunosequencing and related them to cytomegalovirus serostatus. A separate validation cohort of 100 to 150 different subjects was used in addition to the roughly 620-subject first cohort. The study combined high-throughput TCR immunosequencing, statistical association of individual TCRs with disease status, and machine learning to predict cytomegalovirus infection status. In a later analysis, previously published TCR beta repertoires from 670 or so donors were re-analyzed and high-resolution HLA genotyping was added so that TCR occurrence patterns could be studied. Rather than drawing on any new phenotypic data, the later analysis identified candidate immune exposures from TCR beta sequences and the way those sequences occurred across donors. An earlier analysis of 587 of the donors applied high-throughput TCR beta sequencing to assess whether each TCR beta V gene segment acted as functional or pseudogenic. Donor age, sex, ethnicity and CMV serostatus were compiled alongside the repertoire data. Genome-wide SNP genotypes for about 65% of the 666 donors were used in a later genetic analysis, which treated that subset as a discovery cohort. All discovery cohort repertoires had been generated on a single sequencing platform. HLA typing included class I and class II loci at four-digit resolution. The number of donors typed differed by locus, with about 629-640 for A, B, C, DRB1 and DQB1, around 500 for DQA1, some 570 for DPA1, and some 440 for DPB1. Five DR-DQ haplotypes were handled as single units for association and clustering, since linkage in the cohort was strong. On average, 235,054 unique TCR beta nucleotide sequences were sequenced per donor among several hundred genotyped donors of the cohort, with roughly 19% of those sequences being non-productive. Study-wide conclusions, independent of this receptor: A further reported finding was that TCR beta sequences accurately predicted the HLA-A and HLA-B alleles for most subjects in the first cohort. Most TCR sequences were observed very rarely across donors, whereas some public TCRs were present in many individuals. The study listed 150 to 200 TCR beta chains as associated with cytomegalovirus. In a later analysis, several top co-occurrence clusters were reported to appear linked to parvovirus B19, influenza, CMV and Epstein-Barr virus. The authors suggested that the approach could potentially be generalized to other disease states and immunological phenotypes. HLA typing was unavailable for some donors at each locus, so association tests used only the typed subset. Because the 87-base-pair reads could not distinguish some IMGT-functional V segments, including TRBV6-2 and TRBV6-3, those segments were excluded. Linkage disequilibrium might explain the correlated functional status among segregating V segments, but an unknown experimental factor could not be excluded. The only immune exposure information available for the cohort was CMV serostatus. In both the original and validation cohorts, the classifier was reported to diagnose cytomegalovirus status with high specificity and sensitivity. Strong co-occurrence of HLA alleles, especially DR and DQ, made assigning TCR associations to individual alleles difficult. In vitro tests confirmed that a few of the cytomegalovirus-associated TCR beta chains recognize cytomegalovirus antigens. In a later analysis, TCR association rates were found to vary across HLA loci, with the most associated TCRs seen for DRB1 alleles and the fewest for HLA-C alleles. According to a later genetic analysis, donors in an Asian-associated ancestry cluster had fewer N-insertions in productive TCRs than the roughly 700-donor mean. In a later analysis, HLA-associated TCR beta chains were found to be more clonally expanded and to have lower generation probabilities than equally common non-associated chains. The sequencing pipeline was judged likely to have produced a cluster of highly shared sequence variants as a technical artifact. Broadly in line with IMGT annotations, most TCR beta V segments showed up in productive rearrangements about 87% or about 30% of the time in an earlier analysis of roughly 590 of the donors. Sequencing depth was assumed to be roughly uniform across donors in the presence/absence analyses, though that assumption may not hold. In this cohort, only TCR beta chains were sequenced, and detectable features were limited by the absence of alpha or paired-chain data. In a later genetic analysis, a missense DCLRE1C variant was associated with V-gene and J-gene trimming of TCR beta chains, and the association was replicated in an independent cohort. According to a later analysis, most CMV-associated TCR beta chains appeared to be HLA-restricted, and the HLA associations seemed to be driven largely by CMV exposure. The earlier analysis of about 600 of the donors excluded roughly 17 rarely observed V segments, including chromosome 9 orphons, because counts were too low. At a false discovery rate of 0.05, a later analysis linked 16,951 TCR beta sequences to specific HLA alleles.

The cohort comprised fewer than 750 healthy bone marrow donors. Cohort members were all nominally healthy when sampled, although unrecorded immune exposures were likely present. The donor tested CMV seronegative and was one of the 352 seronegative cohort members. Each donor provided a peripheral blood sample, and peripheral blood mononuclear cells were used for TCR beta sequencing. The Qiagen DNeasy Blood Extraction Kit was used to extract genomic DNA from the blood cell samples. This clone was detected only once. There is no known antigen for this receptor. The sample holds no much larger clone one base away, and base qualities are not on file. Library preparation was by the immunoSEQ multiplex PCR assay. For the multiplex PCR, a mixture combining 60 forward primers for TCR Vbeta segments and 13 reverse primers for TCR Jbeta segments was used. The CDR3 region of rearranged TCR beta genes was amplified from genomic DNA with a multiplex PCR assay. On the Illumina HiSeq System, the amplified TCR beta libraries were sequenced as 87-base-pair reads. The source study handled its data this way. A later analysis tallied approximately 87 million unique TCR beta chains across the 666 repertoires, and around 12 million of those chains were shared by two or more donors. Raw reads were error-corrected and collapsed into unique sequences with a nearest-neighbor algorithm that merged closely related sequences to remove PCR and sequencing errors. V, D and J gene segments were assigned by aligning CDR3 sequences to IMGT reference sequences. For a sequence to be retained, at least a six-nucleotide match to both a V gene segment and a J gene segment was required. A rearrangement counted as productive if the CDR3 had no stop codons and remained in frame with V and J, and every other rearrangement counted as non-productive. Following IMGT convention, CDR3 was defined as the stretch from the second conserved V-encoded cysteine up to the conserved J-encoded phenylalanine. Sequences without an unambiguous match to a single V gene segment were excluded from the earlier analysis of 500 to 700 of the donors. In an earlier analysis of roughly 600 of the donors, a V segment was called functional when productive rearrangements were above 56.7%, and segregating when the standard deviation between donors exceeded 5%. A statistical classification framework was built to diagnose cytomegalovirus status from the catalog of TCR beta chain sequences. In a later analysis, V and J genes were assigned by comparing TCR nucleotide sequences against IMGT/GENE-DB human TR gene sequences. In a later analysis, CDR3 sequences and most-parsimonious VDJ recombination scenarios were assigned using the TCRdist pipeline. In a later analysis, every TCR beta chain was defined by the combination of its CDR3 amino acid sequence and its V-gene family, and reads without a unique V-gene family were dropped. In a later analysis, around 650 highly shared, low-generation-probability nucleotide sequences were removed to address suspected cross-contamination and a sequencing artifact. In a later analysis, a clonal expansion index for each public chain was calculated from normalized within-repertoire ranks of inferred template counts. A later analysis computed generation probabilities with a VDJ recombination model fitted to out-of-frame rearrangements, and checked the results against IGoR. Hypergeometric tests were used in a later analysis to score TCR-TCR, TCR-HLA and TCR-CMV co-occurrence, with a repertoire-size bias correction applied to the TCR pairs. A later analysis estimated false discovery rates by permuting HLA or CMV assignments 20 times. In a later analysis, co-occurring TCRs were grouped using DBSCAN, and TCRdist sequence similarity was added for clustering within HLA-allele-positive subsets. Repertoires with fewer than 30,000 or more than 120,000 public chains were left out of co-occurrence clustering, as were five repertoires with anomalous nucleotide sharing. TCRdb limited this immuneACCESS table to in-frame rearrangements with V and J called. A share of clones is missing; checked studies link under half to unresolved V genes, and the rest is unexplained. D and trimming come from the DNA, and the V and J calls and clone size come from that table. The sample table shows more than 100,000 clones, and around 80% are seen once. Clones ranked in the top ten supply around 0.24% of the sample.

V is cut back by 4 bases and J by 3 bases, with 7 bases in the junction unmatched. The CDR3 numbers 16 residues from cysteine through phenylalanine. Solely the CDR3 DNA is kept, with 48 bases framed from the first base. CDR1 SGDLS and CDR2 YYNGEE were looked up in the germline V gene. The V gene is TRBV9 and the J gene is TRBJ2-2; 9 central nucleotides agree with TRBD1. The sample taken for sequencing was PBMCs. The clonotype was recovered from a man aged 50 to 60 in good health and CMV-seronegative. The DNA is TGTGCCAGCAGCCCTCGGACAGGGGTGGACACCGGGGAGCTGTTTTTT. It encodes CASSPRTGVDTGELFF.